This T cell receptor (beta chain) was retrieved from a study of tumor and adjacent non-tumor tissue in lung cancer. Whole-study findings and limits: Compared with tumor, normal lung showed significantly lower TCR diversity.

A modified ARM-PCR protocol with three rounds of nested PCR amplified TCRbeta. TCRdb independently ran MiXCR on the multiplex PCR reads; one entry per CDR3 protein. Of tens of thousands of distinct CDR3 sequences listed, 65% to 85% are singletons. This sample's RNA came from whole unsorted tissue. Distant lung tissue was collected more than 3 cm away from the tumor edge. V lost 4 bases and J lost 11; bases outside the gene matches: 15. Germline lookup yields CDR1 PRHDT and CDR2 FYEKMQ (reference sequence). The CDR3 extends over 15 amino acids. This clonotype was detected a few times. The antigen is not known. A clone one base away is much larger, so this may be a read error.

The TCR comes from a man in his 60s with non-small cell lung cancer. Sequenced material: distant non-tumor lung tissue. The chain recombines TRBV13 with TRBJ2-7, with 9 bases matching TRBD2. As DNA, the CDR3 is TGTGCCAGCAGCTCAGGGACTAGCAGGAGGGCCGGGGAGTACTTC. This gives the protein CASSSGTSRRAGEYF.